The sequence of this T cell receptor beta chain was determined in a study of T cell changes during pregnancy in multiple sclerosis. The data were produced by immunoSEQ multiplex PCR, yet TCRdb's version contains in-frame clones alone and is incomplete. The table shows approximately 93,000 clones, with about 91% occurring only once. Per germline, CDR1 SGDLS and CDR2 YYNGEE. This CDR3 spans 17 amino acids. The J segment lost 10 bases and the V segment lost 1 base, leaving 15 bases of the junction unmatched. The chain joins TRBV9 to TRBJ2-1; TRBD2 matches at 9 bases. The input for sequencing was peripheral blood, taken in the first trimester of pregnancy. The sequence was obtained from a female donor in good health, enrolled as a control in a pregnancy study. Here the CDR3 DNA reads TGTGCCAGCAGCGTACTAGCGGGGACCCTTTCGGGCGGAGAGCAGTTCTTC. Residues: CASSVLAGTLSGGEQFF.